The T cell receptor beta chain under discussion was sequenced for a study of blood T cell repertoires in COVID-19 (dated by TCRdb to between 2020 and 2021). As for the study more broadly: The collaborator samples originated in the United States, Italy and Spain and spanned the acute and convalescent phases of COVID-19. The material from the prospective study consisted of cDNA or gDNA derived from T cells, B-cell-depleted T cells, or PBMCs. Deeply sampled blood TCRbeta repertoires from subjects exposed to, actively infected with, or recovered from COVID-19 were included in the dataset. The repertoires were released in a freely available public database meant as a resource for research on the immune response to SARS-CoV-2. Samples were obtained from the ongoing ImmuneRACE study (first 160 participants) and from about 1,300 subjects provided by 6 global collaborators. The sample metadata nearly always contained a de-identified subject ID, COVID-19 status, age in years and sex. Where HLA class I and class II types were available, the types were taken from metadata supplied by the sample provider, not from assay-based typing.

From the germline V gene, CDR1 is SQVTM and CDR2 is ANQGSEA. Including cysteine and phenylalanine, the CDR3 has 13 amino acids. Left in the record is the CDR3 DNA by itself, 39 bases read in frame from the first base. V is cut by 4 bases and J by 15 bases, and the space between the germline ends is 22 bases. Summary of the overall study and its limitations: The quantity of clinical and demographic metadata differed by source and by participant and was supplied without curation.

Enrolling through a virtual design, the prospective study's participants ranged in age from roughly 18 to 100 years and lived across 20 to 25 United States geographic areas. Cohort assignment in the prospective study relied on participant-reported clinical history from a screening survey and a study questionnaire. ImmuneRACE Cohort 3 recovered participants were defined by two consecutive negative NP/OP PCR tests, healthcare professional clearance, or symptom resolution. Each participant in the prospective study had whole blood, serum and a nasopharyngeal or oropharyngeal swab collected by mobile phlebotomists. Additional blood draws and questionnaires over an approximately 2-month period could optionally be provided by prospective study participants. Prospective study blood samples were shipped either frozen or at room temperature before DNA extraction. The immunoSEQ Assay, a bias-controlled multiplex PCR, was used to amplify TCRbeta CDR3 regions from genomic DNA. As for the original processing: Nucleated cell counts per sample were estimated from amplification of reference gene primers within the assay. Sequence reads were collapsed and filtered to measure the absolute abundance of every unique TCRbeta CDR3 rearrangement. For each sample, productive Simpson clonality was calculated by taking the square root of Simpson's diversity index across productive rearrangements. Sourced from immuneACCESS, this table was stored by TCRdb with only in-frame sequences that have V and J called. A share of the clones is absent; for the studies checked, an unresolved V gene accounts for under half, and the remainder has no known explanation. That table is the source of V, J and clone size, and D and trimming were worked out from the DNA. The sample table holds approximately 440,000 clones, of which about nine tenths were seen once. Of the sample, 0.6% is held by the ten largest clones.

Note on this clone: Its specific antigen is unknown. No base-level quality is on record; no much larger clone is a single base apart.

What was sequenced was PBMCs or T cells enriched from blood (not recorded which). The sequence links TRBV29-1 to TRBJ1-3; TRBD1 is a possible D gene, resting on 5 matching bases. The receptor comes from a man in his late teens or twenties who had recovered from COVID-19. CDR3 reads: CSVGGWSARETYF. The bases read TGCAGCGTTGGGGGCTGGTCGGCCCGGGAGACATATTTT.